Each of the 4 T cell receptor beta chains below was sequenced from the same sample in a study of blood T cell repertoires in COVID-19. Assay used: immunoSEQ multiplex PCR; TCRdb lists only in-frame clones, some missing. The sample holds approximately 220,000 clones, 80% seen once. The specimen sequenced was PBMCs or T cells enriched from blood (not recorded which). These receptors were obtained from a woman in her thirties or forties with acute COVID-19.

This sequence joins TRBV19 and TRBJ2-3; TRBD2 is a possible D gene (7 bases). This CDR3 has 14 residues. V was clipped by 7 bases and J by 1 base, with 12 bases between them. Germline V gene sequence: CDR1 LNHDA, CDR2 SQIVND (reference sequence). The CDR3 DNA reads as TGTGCCAGTACCACGGGGGGCCGCACAGATACGCAGTATTTT. Its translation: CASTTGGRTDTQYF.

This rearrangement joins TRBV9 to TRBJ2-7, with D possibly TRBD1 on 6 matching bases. V was cut by 4 bases and J by 1 base, with 15 bases left in between. The germline gives CDR1 SGDLS, CDR2 YYNGEE. This CDR3 is built from 15 residues. Here the CDR3 DNA reads TGTGCCAGCAGCCCTACAGCGGACAGTTCCTACGAGCAGTACTTC. It is translated as CASSPTADSSYEQYF.

The V call is TRBV3-1 (or the pseudogene TRBV3-2), the J call TRBJ1-5; unclear D gene. Germline lookup yields CDR1 LGHDT and CDR2 YNNKEL (reference sequence). V was trimmed by 4 bases and J by 3 bases, leaving 13 bases between them. This CDR3 region has 15 residues. The CDR3 nucleotides are TGTGCCAGCAGCCCTTACCGAGAGGACAATCAGCCCCAGCATTTT. Its protein is CASSPYREDNQPQHF.

The chain links TRBV2 to TRBJ2-5, with TRBD2 matching 7 bases. The J segment lost 3 bases and the V segment lost 7 bases, leaving 5 bases of the junction unmatched. CDR1 and CDR2 from the germline V gene are SNHLY and FYNNEI. The CDR3 is 13 residues long. In nucleotides, the CDR3 is TGTGCCAGCATGGGAGGGATGAAAGAGACCCAGTACTTC. It yields the protein CASMGGMKETQYF.